Listed here are 32 T cell receptor beta chains from one sample, sequenced in a study of OX40 agonist ivuxolimab in advanced cancers. Repertoires were generated with immunoSEQ multiplex PCR, while TCRdb's copy carries only in-frame clones and drops some. The sample contains about 75,000 clones, over 85% of which appear only once. The material was CD4+ or CD8+ T cells sorted from blood, obtained in a trial of the OX40 agonist ivuxolimab. The receptor set was obtained from an adult with an advanced solid tumor such as melanoma, head and neck, liver or kidney cancer.

This chain links TRBV5-4 with TRBJ2-5, with D possibly being TRBD2 (5 bases). In germline, CDR1 is SGHNT, CDR2 YYREEE (reference sequence). The CDR3 has 13 amino acids. The V end lost 4 bases, the J end lost 4 bases, and 11 bases lay between the germline ends. The DNA for the CDR3 is TGTGCCAGCAGCAACTCCGGGGTAGAGACCCAGTACTTC. Its protein product is CASSNSGVETQYF.

V gene TRBV5-1 combines with J gene TRBJ2-2; 11 bases fit TRBD2. The trim removed 5 bases at V and 2 bases at J, leaving 14 bases unmatched. Germline values: CDR1 SGHRS, CDR2 YFSETQ. CDR3 length: 19 residues. The CDR3 region has the DNA TGCGCCAGCAGTCCCCTGATATCTAGCGGGAGGCCTAACACCGGGGAGCTGTTTTTT. As protein: CASSPLISSGRPNTGELFF.

In its sample, this clone was seen a few times. For the CDR3, the DNA is TGTGCCATCAGTGACTCAAACACCGGGGAGCTGTTTTTT. Translating gives CAISDSNTGELFF. The rearrangement links TRBV10-3 to TRBJ2-2; D is undetermined. Per germline, CDR1 ENHRY and CDR2 SYGVKD. Deletions cut 3 bases from V and 2 bases from J, with 4 bases between. This CDR3 spans 13 amino acids.

This clone appeared once. The gene calls are TRBV14 and TRBJ1-5, with 11 nucleotides matching TRBD1. The CDR3 is 14 amino acids. With 4 bases clipped from V and 5 bases from J, the junction kept 1 base outside the gene matches. In germline, CDR1 is SGHDN, CDR2 FVKESK. The CDR3 region has the DNA TGTGCCAGCAGCCTGGACAGGGGGCATCAGCCCCAGCATTTT. Its translation: CASSLDRGHQPQHF.

V gene TRBV10-3 combines with J gene TRBJ2-5, with 10 positions matching TRBD1. J was trimmed by 5 bases and V by 0 bases; bases with no gene match: 9. The CDR3 has 17 amino acids. The germline V gene has CDR1 ENHRY and CDR2 SYGVKD. CDR3 in DNA: TGTGCCATCAGTGAGTCGGGGACAGGGGAGATTCGTGAGACCCAGTACTTC. Amino acids: CAISESGTGEIRETQYF.

This rearrangement joins TRBV19 to TRBJ1-4; D is unresolved. The CDR3 contains 16 residues. The germline gives CDR1 LNHDA, CDR2 SQIVND (reference sequence). V dropped 6 bases and J dropped 0 bases, with 14 bases sitting between them. The CDR3 DNA reads as TGTGCCAGTAGGATTAGGCCTTCTGCAACTAATGAAAAACTGTTTTTT. It translates to CASRIRPSATNEKLFF.

This clone was detected once. The chain uses TRBV6-1 and TRBJ1-2, with 7 bases lining up with TRBD1. V lost 1 base, J lost 4 bases, and 6 bases stayed unmatched. Germline V gene lookup returns CDR1 MNHNS and CDR2 SASEGT. This CDR3 contains 15 residues. The CDR3 DNA sequence: TGTGCCAGCAGTGAAGGAGGGGGCGCGAGCTATGGCTACACCTTC. This sequence encodes CASSEGGGASYGYTF.

This sequence joins TRBV28 and TRBJ1-4; D not certain. There are 17 residues in the CDR3. CDR1 and CDR2 from the germline V gene are MDHEN and SYDVKM. Trimming took off 2 bases at V and 4 bases at J, with 17 bases between the two ends. CDR3 nucleotide sequence: TGTGCCAGCAGTTTAGGGGAAGGGAGGGAGGTTAATGAAAAACTGTTTTTT. Protein product: CASSLGEGREVNEKLFF.

The chain couples TRBV7-2 to TRBJ2-7; the D gene is possibly TRBD1 (5 bases). The CDR3 totals 13 residues. The germline V and J ends were trimmed by 2 bases and 4 bases, with 9 bases remaining between them. CDR1 and CDR2 (germline): SGHTA, FQGNSA. For the CDR3, the DNA is TGTGCCAGCAGCTTAAGCAGGGAATACGAGCAGTACTTC. Residues: CASSLSREYEQYF. The full variable domain, completed using reference TRBV7-2 and TRBJ2-7, is GAGVSQSPSNKVTEKGKDVELRCDPISGHTALYWYRQSLGQGLEFLIYFQGNSAPDKSGLPSDRFSAERTGGSVSTLTIQRTQQEDSAVYLCASSLSREYEQYFGPGTRLTVT.

This chain joins TRBV7-9 and TRBJ2-1, with a possible D match to TRBD2 (5 bases). This CDR3 has 14 residues. V was shortened by 3 bases and J by 5 bases, with 11 bases between the two germline ends. From germline, CDR1 is SEHNR and CDR2 FQNEAQ (reference sequence). The CDR3 DNA is TGTGCCAGCAGCTTGTGGACTGGCAACAATGAGCAGTTCTTC. Translated: CASSLWTGNNEQFF.

The chain joins TRBV5-1 to TRBJ1-4; the D is unclear. V was clipped by 5 bases and J by 0 bases, with 8 bases between them. In germline, CDR1 is SGHRS, CDR2 YFSETQ. This CDR3 is built from 14 residues. In DNA, the CDR3 is TGCGCCAGCAGAGACACTACAACTAATGAAAAACTGTTTTTT. This encodes CASRDTTTNEKLFF.

The V call is TRBV6-6, the J call TRBJ1-2; D remains unclear. The CDR3 consists of 12 residues. CDR1 and CDR2 (germline): MNHNY, SVGAGI (reference sequence). V shed 8 bases and J shed 1 base, with 8 bases lying between them. Here the CDR3 DNA reads TGTGCCAGCCGGATGGATAACTATGGCTACACCTTC. Its translation is CASRMDNYGYTF.

On this clone: The identical CDR3 is also encoded by other nucleotide sequences in the sample. This chain links TRBV5-1 with TRBJ1-1; TRBD1 matches 10 bases. The CDR3 has 14 amino acids. Trimming cost V 5 bases and J 5 bases; bases outside gene matches: 6. Germline V gene lookup returns CDR1 SGHRS and CDR2 YFSETQ. In DNA form, the CDR3 reads TGCGCCAGCAGTTCGGACAGGGGGAATACTGAAGCTTTCTTT. Translated, it gives CASSSDRGNTEAFF.

The chain recombines TRBV6-1 with TRBJ2-5; D gene ambiguous. Germline lookup yields CDR1 MNHNS and CDR2 SASEGT. The CDR3 is made up of 14 amino acids. Trimming removed 6 bases at V and 5 bases at J, with 16 bases between. This CDR3 is CASRERGNRETQYF. In DNA, the CDR3 is TGTGCCAGCAGAGAGAGAGGTAACCGGGAGACCCAGTACTTC.

V is TRBV2 and J is TRBJ2-3; 12 bases are a match to TRBD2. Germline loops: CDR1 SNHLY, CDR2 FYNNEI. CDR3 length: 14 amino acids. V dropped 9 bases and J dropped 4; count of bases not matched to a gene: 5. The CDR3 region is CASVLAGGPDTQYF. CDR3 nucleotide sequence: TGTGCCAGTGTACTAGCGGGAGGTCCAGATACGCAGTATTTT.

V and J are TRBV30 and TRBJ2-7; D is possibly TRBD2 (6 bases). Germline lookup yields CDR1 GTSNPN and CDR2 SVGIG (reference sequence). The V end was cut by 0 bases, the J end by 2 bases, with 20 bases between. This CDR3 is 17 amino acids long. The CDR3 spells CAWSVRYSAGGAYEQYF. DNA for the CDR3: TGTGCCTGGAGTGTACGATACTCCGCAGGAGGGGCCTACGAGCAGTACTTC.

The chain recombines TRBV4-3 with TRBJ2-1, with unresolved D. The V gene's germline CDR1 is LGHNA and CDR2 YSLEER. V lost 0 bases, J lost 6 bases, and 12 bases lay in between. CDR3 length: 15 residues. In DNA form, the CDR3 reads TGCGCCAGCAGCCAAGATCAAGCACGAAGCAATGAGCAGTTCTTC. It encodes CASSQDQARSNEQFF.

This clone was found a few times. This specimen includes other DNA sequences encoding the same CDR3. V usage is TRBV5-1 and J usage is TRBJ1-1, with no clear D. There are 14 residues in the CDR3. Per germline, CDR1 SGHRS and CDR2 YFSETQ. The ends were cut back, 0 bases at V and 1 base at J, with 7 bases in the middle. CDR3 residues: CASSLVPPNTEAFF. The CDR3, as DNA: TGCGCCAGCAGCTTGGTGCCACCGAACACTGAAGCTTTCTTT.

The J gene is TRBJ2-7, the V gene TRBV7-9, with no clear D. Germline CDR1 and CDR2: SEHNR and FQNEAQ (reference sequence). Trimming shortened V by 2 bases and J by 6 bases, and 8 bases separated the two germline ends. The CDR3 extends over 12 amino acids. The CDR3 coding sequence is TGTGCCAGCAGCTTACCACAAGCCGAGCAGTACTTC. Translated, it gives CASSLPQAEQYF.

The chain combines TRBV5-1 with TRBJ1-1, with D uncertain. The germline V and J ends were trimmed by 0 bases and 2 bases, with 11 bases remaining between them. This CDR3 comprises 15 residues. CDR1 is SGHRS, CDR2 YFSETQ, per germline. The CDR3 region is CASSLDPGLNTEAFF. The CDR3 region has the DNA TGCGCCAGCAGCTTGGATCCAGGTTTAAACACTGAAGCTTTCTTT.

The chain carries TRBV5-1 and TRBJ2-5, with TRBD2 identical over 7 bases. Germline CDR1 and CDR2: SGHRS and YFSETQ. Trimming cost V 2 bases and J 4 bases; bases outside gene matches: 5. This CDR3 region has 14 residues. CDR3 in amino acids: CASSLEGRVETQYF. The CDR3 region has the DNA TGCGCCAGCAGCTTAGAAGGGAGGGTAGAGACCCAGTACTTC.

This chain's CDR3 is CASSLQGAKIEQFF. CDR3 nucleotide sequence: TGTGCCAGCAGCTTACAGGGGGCGAAGATTGAGCAGTTCTTC. The chain has TRBV7-9 and TRBJ2-1; 8 bases map to TRBD1. CDR3 length: 14 amino acids. V dropped 2 bases and J dropped 9; count of bases not matched to a gene: 6. Germline CDR1 reads SEHNR; CDR2 reads FQNEAQ (reference sequence).

V usage is TRBV6-5 and J usage is TRBJ1-2, with D unclear. Germline V CDR1 and CDR2: MNHEY, SVGAGI. The V and J ends lost 0 bases and 6 bases respectively, with 14 bases between them. The CDR3 is 15 residues long. The CDR3 DNA is TGTGCCAGCAGTTACTCGGTGTCAGAGAGGGATGGCTACACCTTC. It translates to CASSYSVSERDGYTF.

J is TRBJ2-1 and V is TRBV7-2; D call uncertain. This CDR3 is 15 amino acids long. Trimming pared 1 base from V and 2 bases from J, leaving 9 bases between. Germline lookup yields CDR1 SGHTA and CDR2 FQGNSA. For the CDR3, the DNA is TGTGCCAGCAGCTTAGGACGGACCCCCTACAATGAGCAGTTCTTC. Amino acids: CASSLGRTPYNEQFF.

The chain has TRBV21-1 and TRBJ1-5; the D segment call TRBD1 is taken from the table without a DNA check. TRBV21-1 is tagged as a pseudogene. The CDR3 totals 17 residues. In DNA, the CDR3 is TGTGCCAGCAGCCCGGACAGGGTCTCGATAAGCAATCAGCCCCAGCATTTT. This encodes CASSPDRVSISNQPQHF.

The chain links TRBV28 to TRBJ1-1, with unresolved D. V lost 8 bases and J lost 4, with 11 bases in between. The CDR3 is 12 amino acids. Looked up from germline, CDR1 is MDHEN and CDR2 is SYDVKM. This CDR3 reads CASLLPPTEAFF. CDR3 DNA sequence: TGTGCCAGCCTCTTACCCCCCACTGAAGCTTTCTTT.

The rearrangement uses TRBV5-1 and TRBJ2-3, with TRBD2 identical over 11 bases. Germline-derived CDR1 and CDR2 are SGHRS and YFSETQ. V lost 7 bases, J lost 0 bases, and 13 bases stayed unmatched. CDR3 length: 18 residues. The CDR3 is CASFEGASGRTSTDTQYF. The CDR3 nucleotides are TGCGCCAGCTTTGAGGGGGCTAGCGGGAGGACTAGCACAGATACGCAGTATTTT.

This clone has just one count. This sequence joins TRBV15 and TRBJ2-7; D is perhaps TRBD2 (6 bases). CDR1 is LNHNV, CDR2 YYDKDF, per germline (reference sequence). This CDR3 is 14 amino acids long. V was trimmed by 3 bases and J by 3 bases, leaving 12 bases between them. The CDR3 sequence is CATSRGGTLYEQYF. CDR3 nucleotide sequence: TGTGCCACCAGCAGGGGGGGTACCCTCTACGAGCAGTACTTC.

This clone was observed a few times. This chain connects TRBV5-4 to TRBJ1-2; 7 bases fit TRBD1. V shed 0 bases, J shed 1 base, and the junction held 0 bases outside the gene matches. Germline assignment: CDR1 SGHNT and CDR2 YYREEE (reference sequence). This CDR3 region has 14 residues. The CDR3 loop is CASSLGQGNYGYTF. The CDR3 DNA reads TGTGCCAGCAGCTTGGGACAGGGTAACTATGGCTACACCTTC.

The chain recombines TRBV7-2 with TRBJ2-5; 7 nucleotides line up with TRBD1. The CDR3 is 15 residues long. Per the germline V gene, CDR1 is SGHTA and CDR2 is FQGNSA. With V trimmed by 2 bases and J by 5 bases, 8 bases remained unmatched. The CDR3 nucleotides read TGTGCCAGCAGCTTAATGACAGGGACCGGGGAGACCCAGTACTTC. This gives the protein CASSLMTGTGETQYF.

The chain recombines TRBV5-1 with TRBJ2-1; D is uncertain. Deletions cut 4 bases from V and 3 bases from J, with 8 bases between. This CDR3 region has 13 residues. The germline V gene has CDR1 SGHRS and CDR2 YFSETQ. The CDR3 sequence is CASSPGRYNEQFF. CDR3 DNA sequence: TGCGCCAGCAGCCCAGGCCGCTACAATGAGCAGTTCTTC.

This clone came up a few times. V is TRBV25-1 and J is TRBJ1-2; TRBD1 agrees at 9 bases. J was trimmed by 3 bases and V by 3 bases; bases with no gene match: 2. Germline lookup yields CDR1 MGHDK and CDR2 SYGVNS. The CDR3 totals 14 residues. CDR3 region: CASSEGQGDYGYTF. The CDR3 DNA follows: TGTGCCAGCAGTGAGGGACAGGGCGACTATGGCTACACCTTC.